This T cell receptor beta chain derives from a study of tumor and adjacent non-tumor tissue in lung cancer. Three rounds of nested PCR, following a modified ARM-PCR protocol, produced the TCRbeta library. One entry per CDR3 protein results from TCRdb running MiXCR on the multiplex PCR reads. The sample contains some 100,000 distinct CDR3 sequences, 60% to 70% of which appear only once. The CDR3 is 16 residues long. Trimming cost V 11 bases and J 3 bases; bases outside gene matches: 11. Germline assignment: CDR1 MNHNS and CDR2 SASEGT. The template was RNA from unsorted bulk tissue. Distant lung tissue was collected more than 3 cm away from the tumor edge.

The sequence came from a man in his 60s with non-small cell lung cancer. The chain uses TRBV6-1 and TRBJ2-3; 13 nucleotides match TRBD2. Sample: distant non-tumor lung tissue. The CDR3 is CACIARTSGSTDTQYF. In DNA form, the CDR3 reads TGTGCCTGCATCGCTCGGACTAGCGGGAGTACAGATACGCAGTATTTT.